This passage covers 13 T cell receptor beta chains from one sample sequenced in a study of blood T cell repertoires in COVID-19 (dated by TCRdb to the early 2020s). Library creation used the immunoSEQ multiplex PCR assay. This is the immuneACCESS table as TCRdb keeps it, with only in-frame sequences that have V and J called. A part of the clones is gone; compared with another copy, unresolved V genes explain less than half, and the rest is unexplained. This sample has fewer than 85,000 clones in its table, and 65% to 90% of those were observed once. The ten largest clones capture 5.5% to 8% of the sample. Sequencing used peripheral blood. The receptors derive from a man aged 25-45 years with COVID-19, enrolled during active disease.

The chain joins TRBV27 to TRBJ2-1; weak D call: TRBD1 (6 bases). This CDR3 contains 13 residues. CDR1 and CDR2 (germline): MNHEY, SMNVEV (reference sequence). V was cut by 2 bases and J by 10 bases, with 12 bases left in between. CDR3 in amino acids: CASSLRTAIEQFF. The CDR3, as DNA: TGTGCCAGCAGTTTACGGACAGCTATAGAGCAGTTCTTC.

The rearrangement joins TRBV19 to TRBJ1-5; TRBD1 aligns across 8 bases. The CDR3 contains 16 residues. Trimming took 5 bases from V and 6 from J; bases not matched to a gene: 12. CDR1 and CDR2 from the germline V gene are LNHDA and SQIVND (reference sequence). The CDR3 spells CASSPRPDRVGQPQHF. DNA of the CDR3: TGTGCCAGTAGTCCAAGGCCGGACAGGGTTGGTCAGCCCCAGCATTTT. Variable domain in full (rest from reference TRBV19 and TRBJ1-5): DGGITQSPKYLFRKEGQNVTLSCEQNLNHDAMYWYRQDPGQGLRLIYYSQIVNDFQKGDIAEGYSVSREKKESFPLTVTSAQKNPTAFYLCASSPRPDRVGQPQHFGDGTRLSIL.

The chain carries TRBV10-3 and TRBJ2-1; no clear D gene. Germline V CDR1 and CDR2: ENHRY, SYGVKD. Trimming stripped 3 bases from V and 1 base from J, with 4 bases between. The length of the CDR3 is 13 residues. The CDR3 DNA sequence: TGTGCCATCAGTGACAGTTCCTACAATGAGCAGTTCTTC. Amino acid sequence: CAISDSSYNEQFF.

The chain employs TRBV10-1 and TRBJ1-1, with D unresolved. Trimming took off 5 bases at V and 0 bases at J, with 13 bases between the two ends. This CDR3 comprises 15 residues. CDR1 is WNHNN and CDR2 is SYGVQD in the germline V gene (reference sequence). The CDR3 loop reads CASSRRAALNTEAFF. In nucleotides, the CDR3 is TGCGCCAGCAGTCGGCGGGCAGCCCTGAACACTGAAGCTTTCTTT.

The chain is built from TRBV11-2 and TRBJ1-2; 8 bases agree with TRBD1. CDR3 length: 13 residues. Germline CDR1 reads SGHAT; CDR2 reads FQNNGV. J was trimmed by 5 bases and V by 5 bases; bases with no gene match: 4. The CDR3 DNA is TGTGCCAGCAGCGTCGACAGGGGTTATGGCTACACCTTC. Its protein is CASSVDRGYGYTF. The full variable domain, in which reference TRBV11-2 and TRBJ1-2 provide the parts outside the CDR3, is EAGVAQSPRYKIIEKRQSVAFWCNPISGHATLYWYQQILGQGPKLLIQFQNNGVVDDSQLPKDRFSAERLKGVDSTLKIQPAKLEDSAVYLCASSVDRGYGYTFGSGTRLTVV.

The chain couples TRBV30 to TRBJ2-1; 7 bases are a match to TRBD1. V lost 3 bases, J lost 8 bases, and 10 bases stayed unmatched. The CDR3 extends over 14 amino acids. Germline CDR1 is GTSNPN and CDR2 is SVGIG (reference sequence). The DNA for the CDR3 is TGTGCCTGGAGAAGACAGGGCTCCCAATATGAGCAGTTCTTC. Translation: CAWRRQGSQYEQFF.

This clone was recorded once. The genes are TRBV19 and TRBJ1-1; TRBD1 might be the D (5 bases). CDR3 size: 15 residues. Deletions cut 6 bases from V and 6 bases from J, with 20 bases between. Germline CDR1 LNHDA, CDR2 SQIVND (reference sequence). In DNA, the CDR3 is TGTGCCAGTAGGTCTACTAGGGCTGGGGGGGCTGAAGCTTTCTTT. Its protein is CASRSTRAGGAEAFF.

The J gene is TRBJ1-1, the V gene TRBV3-1 (or the pseudogene TRBV3-2); TRBD1 is a possible D gene (6 bases). The germline gives CDR1 LGHDT, CDR2 YNNKEL (reference sequence). V lost 0 bases and J lost 7, with 6 bases in between. The CDR3 consists of 12 residues. The CDR3 nucleotides are TGTGCCAGCAGCCAAGAGACAGGTGAAGCTTTCTTT. Protein product: CASSQETGEAFF.

The V gene is TRBV5-4, the J gene TRBJ2-7, with D possibly matching TRBD2 (7 bases). Germline values: CDR1 SGHNT, CDR2 YYREEE (reference sequence). V lost 7 bases to trimming and J lost 5 bases, with 25 bases between them. The CDR3 contains 16 residues. CDR3 bases: TGTGCCAGCGAAGTACGTAAGGGGGGGTTCAGGAACGAGCAGTACTTC. The encoded protein is CASEVRKGGFRNEQYF. Based on the CDR3 plus reference TRBV5-4 and TRBJ2-7, the full variable domain is ETGVTQSPTHLIKTRGQQVTLRCSSQSGHNTVSWYQQALGQGPQFIFQYYREEENGRGNFPPRFSGLQFPNYSSELNVNALELDDSALYLCASEVRKGGFRNEQYFGPGTRLTVT.

The chain is built from TRBV19 and TRBJ1-2, with 7 nucleotides matching TRBD1. This CDR3 contains 11 residues. Germline V gene sequence: CDR1 LNHDA, CDR2 SQIVND (reference sequence). V lost 9 bases, J lost 8 bases, and 6 bases stayed unmatched. CDR3 amino acids: CARPTGDGYTF. The CDR3 DNA follows: TGTGCCAGGCCAACAGGGGACGGCTACACCTTC.

V and J are TRBV9 and TRBJ2-7; 11 bases match TRBD2. Trimming removed 4 bases from V and 5 bases from J; junction bases left unmatched: 8. CDR1 and CDR2 (germline): SGDLS, YYNGEE. The CDR3 sequence is 15 residues long. CDR3 in amino acids: CASSPRLAGRDEQYF. CDR3 DNA sequence: TGTGCCAGCAGCCCCCGACTAGCGGGACGGGACGAGCAGTACTTC.

The rearrangement links TRBV14 to TRBJ2-1, with TRBD2 matching 8 bases. The CDR3 is made up of 15 amino acids. The germline V gene has CDR1 SGHDN and CDR2 FVKESK. V lost 3 bases, J lost 5 bases, and 6 bases stayed unmatched. DNA of the CDR3: TGTGCCAGCAGCCAGGTTAGCGGGGTACACAATGAGCAGTTCTTC. Translating gives CASSQVSGVHNEQFF. Based on the CDR3 plus reference TRBV14 and TRBJ2-1, the full variable domain is EAGVTQFPSHSVIEKGQTVTLRCDPISGHDNLYWYRRVMGKEIKFLLHFVKESKQDESGMPNNRFLAERTGGTYSTLKVQPAELEDSGVYFCASSQVSGVHNEQFFGPGTRLTVL.

The chain combines TRBV3-1 (or the pseudogene TRBV3-2) with TRBJ1-1, with D unresolved. There are 16 residues in the CDR3. Trimming pared 0 bases from V and 1 base from J, leaving 12 bases between. Germline V gene lookup returns CDR1 LGHDT and CDR2 YNNKEL (reference sequence). The CDR3 bases are TGTGCCAGCAGCCAAGATCTAGCCGTCAGGAACACTGAAGCTTTCTTT. This codes for CASSQDLAVRNTEAFF.